Presented here are 8 T cell receptor beta chains from one specimen sequenced in a study of Ad26.COV2.S vaccination and SARS-CoV-2 variants. The data were produced by immunoSEQ multiplex PCR, yet TCRdb's version contains in-frame clones alone and is incomplete. The sample has more than 300,000 clones, 80% to 90% seen once; the top ten hold around 4.5%. Described treatment: 15 to 20 received Ad26.COV2.S at low or high dose, single or two shots; roughly five received placebo; per-sample allocation not given. Collection of the samples took place on day 63 after the first injection of vaccine or placebo. Sequenced here: peripheral blood, sampled in a trial of Ad26.COV2.S vaccine versus placebo. The receptors were gathered from a person between 18 and 60 years old who received the Ad26.COV2.S COVID-19 vaccine or a placebo.

J is TRBJ2-3 and V is TRBV27; TRBD1 is a possible D gene (6 bases). Germline lookup yields CDR1 MNHEY and CDR2 SMNVEV (reference sequence). This CDR3 has 16 residues. V was cut by 7 bases and J by 0 bases, with 17 bases left in between. In DNA, the CDR3 is TGTGCCAGCACCCCCTTAAGGGGGTATAGCACAGATACGCAGTATTTT. This codes for CASTPLRGYSTDTQYF.

This clone was detected a few times. The CDR3, as DNA: TGTGCCAGCAGCACTCCGCGGTGGAGGGGCGGCACAGATACGCAGTATTTT. It specifies CASSTPRWRGGTDTQYF. This chain links TRBV7-9 with TRBJ2-3; tentative D call: TRBD2 (6 bases). The CDR3 is made up of 17 amino acids. The germline CDR1 and CDR2 sequences are SEHNR and FQNEAQ (reference sequence). The V gene lost 5 bases and the J gene lost 1 base, with 19 bases spanning the gap.

The chain is built from TRBV19 and TRBJ1-1; the D gene is possibly TRBD1 (5 bases). Germline V CDR1 and CDR2: LNHDA, SQIVND (reference sequence). V lost 8 bases and J 0 bases, leaving 13 bases between the germline ends. The CDR3 extends over 14 amino acids. CDR3 DNA: TGTGCCAGTCTATTGGGACGTATGAACACTGAAGCTTTCTTT. Its translation is CASLLGRMNTEAFF.

V usage is TRBV5-1 and J usage is TRBJ1-2; possible D gene TRBD1, 5 bases. Germline V gives CDR1 SGHRS, CDR2 YFSETQ. V gave up 1 base and J gave up 0 bases, with 13 bases separating them. The CDR3 totals 16 residues. This chain's CDR3 is CASSLPRTSSNYGYTF. The CDR3, as DNA: TGCGCCAGCAGCTTGCCCCGGACATCTTCTAACTATGGCTACACCTTC.

The chain has TRBV5-1 and TRBJ1-2; no clear D. The CDR3 totals 15 residues. Germline assignment: CDR1 SGHRS and CDR2 YFSETQ. Trimming removed 0 bases from V and 6 bases from J, with 15 bases in between. The DNA of the CDR3 is TGCGCCAGCAGCTTGGAGGCGGCCCTCCGCCATGGCTACACCTTC. It codes for CASSLEAALRHGYTF.

The V and J genes are TRBV12-1 and TRBJ1-1. TRBV12-1 is a known pseudogene. The CDR3 is 18 residues long. CDR3 sequence (DNA): TGTGCCAGCAGCTTTGTCCTCCGGGATAATACGGGGAACACTGAAGCTTTCTTT. This encodes CASSFVLRDNTGNTEAFF.

The chain uses TRBV6-5 and TRBJ2-6; D unclear. Germline V gives CDR1 MNHEY, CDR2 SVGAGI. Trimming removed 6 bases at V and 0 bases at J, with 9 bases between. This CDR3 region has 15 residues. The CDR3 loop is CASSLINSGANVLTF. The CDR3 coding sequence is TGTGCCAGCAGCTTGATAAACTCTGGGGCCAACGTCCTGACTTTC.

The chain carries TRBV7-9 and TRBJ1-2; 8 positions match TRBD1. This CDR3 has 15 residues. From germline, CDR1 is SEHNR and CDR2 FQNEAQ (reference sequence). V lost 5 bases to trimming and J lost 2 bases; unmatched junction nucleotides: 7. The CDR3 region is CASSGQGKRNYGYTF. The CDR3 DNA reads TGTGCCAGCAGCGGACAGGGTAAAAGAAACTATGGCTACACCTTC.